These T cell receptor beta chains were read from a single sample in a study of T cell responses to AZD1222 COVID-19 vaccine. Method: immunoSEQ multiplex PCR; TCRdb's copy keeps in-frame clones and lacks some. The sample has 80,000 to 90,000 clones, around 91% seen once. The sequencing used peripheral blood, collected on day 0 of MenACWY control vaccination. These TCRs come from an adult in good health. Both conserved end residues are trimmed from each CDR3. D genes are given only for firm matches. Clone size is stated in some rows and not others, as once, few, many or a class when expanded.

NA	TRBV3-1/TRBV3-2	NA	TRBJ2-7	ASSPRERSEQY
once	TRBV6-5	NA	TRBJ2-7	ASRKQVSVHEQY
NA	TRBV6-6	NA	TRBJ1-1	ASSYPETGNTEAF
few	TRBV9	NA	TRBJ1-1	ASSVDASLNTEAF
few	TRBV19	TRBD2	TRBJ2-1	ASSIALAGFYNEQF
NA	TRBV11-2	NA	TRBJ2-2	ASSLVGQAGGELF
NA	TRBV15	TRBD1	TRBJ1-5	ATNKGGQPNQPQH
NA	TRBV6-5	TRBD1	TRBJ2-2	ASGGQGAVTGELF
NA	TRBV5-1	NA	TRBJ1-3	ASSLGAGRISGNTIY
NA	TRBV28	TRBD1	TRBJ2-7	ASSPPPGRGLGYEQY
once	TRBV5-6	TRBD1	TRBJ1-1	ASSLVGGENTEAF
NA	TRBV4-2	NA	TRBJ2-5	ASSQLLGLPETQY
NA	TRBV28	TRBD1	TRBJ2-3	ASIAGGLGPVESQY
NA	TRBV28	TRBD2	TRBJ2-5	ASWGGLSKTQY
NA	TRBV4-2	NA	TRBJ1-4	ASSQEGLFGEKLF
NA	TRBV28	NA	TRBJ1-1	AHQTGNTEAF
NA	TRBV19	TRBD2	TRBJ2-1	ASTDRASGRSYNEQF
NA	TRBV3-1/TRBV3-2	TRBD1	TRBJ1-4	ASSQTGGREKLF
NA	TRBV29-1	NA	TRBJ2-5	SVVAPQETQY
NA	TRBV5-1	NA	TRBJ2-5	ASSLGPSQETQY
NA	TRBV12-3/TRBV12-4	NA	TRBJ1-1	ASSPEGMAF
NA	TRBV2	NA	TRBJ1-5	ASNFAPVGNQPQH
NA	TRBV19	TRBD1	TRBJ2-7	ASSRTTGGSYEQY
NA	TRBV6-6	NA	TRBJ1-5	ASKTVLRDQPQH
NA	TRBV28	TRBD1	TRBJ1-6	ASSARGHNSPLH
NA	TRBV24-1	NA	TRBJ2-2	ATSGPGGGELF
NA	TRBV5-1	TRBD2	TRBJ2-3	ASSFAASGNLNTDTQY
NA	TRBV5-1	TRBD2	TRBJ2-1	ASSLFSGIRDEQF
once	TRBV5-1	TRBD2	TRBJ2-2	ASSLGPSGSGELF
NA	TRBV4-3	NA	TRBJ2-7	ASSQERQGPYEQY
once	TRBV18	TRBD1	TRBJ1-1	ASSPPDRVEAF
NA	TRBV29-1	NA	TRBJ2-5	SASPAGRQETQY
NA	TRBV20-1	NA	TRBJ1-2	SASFGSYGYT
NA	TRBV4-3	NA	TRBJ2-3	ASSQDFGYTDTQY
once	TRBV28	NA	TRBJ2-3	ASSFDEGVADTQY
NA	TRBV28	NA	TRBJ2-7	ASSLTTGTHLNEQY
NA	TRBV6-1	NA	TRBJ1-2	ASSEAAGANYGYT
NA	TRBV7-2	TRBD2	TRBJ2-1	ASSLASGVYNEQF
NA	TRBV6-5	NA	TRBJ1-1	ASGSRIQNTEAF
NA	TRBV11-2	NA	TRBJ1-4	ASSLGQGTTNEKLF
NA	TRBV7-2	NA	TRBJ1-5	ASSLAPAFYNQPQH